This T cell receptor (beta chain) is from a study of cytomegalovirus exposure and HLA in healthy donors. The CDR3 totals 16 residues. CDR1 is SGDLS, CDR2 YYNGEE, per germline. The V and J ends lost 4 bases and 0 bases respectively, with 13 bases between them. PCR was performed using 60 Vbeta and 13 Jbeta primers. In the authors' methods: Later work found approximately 80 million unique TCR beta chains, with some 11 million shared. Here immunoSEQ multiplex PCR was the method, and the copy in TCRdb shows in-frame clones only, minus some. That table gives V, J and clone size, and the DNA gave D and trimming. In the table there are under 200,000 clones, over 75% of which are singletons.

V gene TRBV9 combines with J gene TRBJ1-4; D is uncertain. Material for sequencing was PBMCs. This clonotype originated in a human donor in good health. The DNA for the CDR3 is TGTGCCAGCAGCCCGGGAGGACTTTCAACTAATGAAAAACTGTTTTTT. Its translation: CASSPGGLSTNEKLFF.